The rows below give T cell receptor beta chains drawn from one sample of a study of cytomegalovirus exposure and HLA in healthy donors. Libraries were prepared by immunoSEQ multiplex PCR; TCRdb keeps only in-frame clonotypes and omits some of them. The table shows about 150,000 clones, with around 67% occurring only once. Specimen: PBMCs. These receptors were taken from a woman between 18 and 29 years old in good health and CMV-seronegative. Both conserved end residues are part of each CDR3. D genes are given only for firm matches. The size of a clone is reported for some rows only, either as once, few or many, or as a class for expanded clones.

>TRBJ1-1|-|TRBV5-1|-
CASRSGGNTEAFF
TGCGCCAGCAGGAGTGGCGGGAACACTGAAGCTTTCTTT
>TRBJ2-1|-|TRBV4-1|TRBD2
CASSQDRLAGTQNEQFF
TGCGCCAGCAGCCAAGATCGCCTAGCGGGAACTCAAAATGAGCAGTTCTTC
>TRBJ2-5|-|TRBV14|TRBD2
CASSLRLAQETQYF
TGTGCCAGCAGCCTTAGACTAGCTCAAGAGACCCAGTACTTC
>TRBJ2-5|-|TRBV7-7|-
CASSLDSGADIEETQYF
TGTGCCAGCAGCTTAGACTCTGGGGCGGACATTGAAGAGACCCAGTACTTC
>TRBJ1-1|-|TRBV7-8|-
CASSNRGFDGAFF
TGTGCCAGCAGCAACCGAGGCTTCGACGGAGCTTTCTTT
>TRBJ2-3|-|TRBV7-3|-
CASSLGWGADTQYF
TGTGCCAGCAGCTTAGGCTGGGGCGCAGATACGCAGTATTTT
>TRBJ2-3|-|TRBV5-8|TRBD2
CASSLGASGINTDTQYF
TGTGCCAGCAGCTTGGGGGCTAGCGGGATTAACACAGATACGCAGTATTTT
>TRBJ2-7|-|TRBV6-5|TRBD1
CASSYSRGLMGYEQYF
TGTGCCAGCAGTTACTCGAGGGGGCTGATGGGCTACGAGCAGTACTTC
>TRBJ2-1|-|TRBV2|-
CATTGGGDSYNEQFF
TGTGCCACTACCGGAGGGGGGGACTCCTACAATGAGCAGTTCTTC
>TRBJ2-5|-|TRBV9|TRBD2
CASSVGEGRDETQYF
TGTGCCAGCAGCGTAGGGGAGGGACGCGACGAGACCCAGTACTTC
>TRBJ1-1|-|TRBV18|-
CASSLRPGNTEAFF
TGTGCCAGCTCACTTCGACCAGGGAACACTGAAGCTTTCTTT
>TRBJ2-1|-|TRBV4-2|-
CASSQDRDEQFF
TGTGCCAGCAGCCAAGATCGGGATGAGCAGTTCTTC
>TRBJ2-7|-|TRBV19|-
CASSPSTGSYEQYF
TGTGCCAGTAGCCCTTCGACAGGATCCTACGAGCAGTACTTC
>TRBJ2-1|few|TRBV7-2|TRBD2
CASSPTTSGRLFF
TGTGCCAGCAGCCCTACGACTAGCGGGAGGCTGTTCTTC
>TRBJ1-1|-|TRBV11-3|TRBD1
CASSSTGGYTEAFF
TGTGCCAGCAGCTCGACAGGGGGGTACACTGAAGCTTTCTTT
>TRBJ1-5|few|TRBV5-6|-
CASSSSDSNQPQHF
TGTGCCAGCAGCTCCAGCGATAGCAATCAGCCCCAGCATTTT
>TRBJ1-5|-|TRBV5-5|-
CASSLETGDQPQHF
TGTGCCAGCAGCTTGGAGACAGGCGATCAGCCCCAGCATTTT
>TRBJ2-3|-|TRBV7-8|TRBD2
CASSVRLGGTDTQYF
TGTGCCAGCAGCGTTAGACTGGGGGGGACGGATACGCAGTATTTT
>TRBJ2-1|few|TRBV6-6|-
CASSPLREQFF
TGTGCCAGCAGTCCCCTGAGGGAGCAGTTCTTC
>TRBJ1-3|-|TRBV5-1|-
CASSLGTAGNTIYF
TGCGCCAGCAGCTTGGGGACAGCCGGAAACACCATATATTTT
>TRBJ2-3|-|TRBV6-5|-
CASSYDYLSPDTQYF
TGTGCCAGCAGTTACGACTACCTGTCCCCAGATACGCAGTATTTT
>TRBJ2-1|few|TRBV9|TRBD2
CASSPSGSGYEQFF
TGTGCCAGCAGCCCTAGCGGGAGCGGCTATGAGCAGTTCTTC
>TRBJ2-1|-|TRBV7-2|TRBD2
CASRPLAGYNNEQFF
TGTGCCAGCAGGCCTCTAGCGGGATACAACAATGAGCAGTTCTTC
>TRBJ1-5|-|TRBV27|-
CASSPSGDPNQPQHF
TGTGCCAGCAGTCCCTCGGGGGATCCTAATCAGCCCCAGCATTTT
>TRBJ1-1|-|TRBV29-1|-
CSVRGNTEAFF
TGCAGCGTAAGGGGGAACACTGAAGCTTTCTTT
>TRBJ1-6|few|TRBV30|-
CAWNSGTTSSYNSPLHF
TGTGCCTGGAATTCCGGGACAACGAGCTCCTATAATTCACCCCTCCACTTT
>TRBJ1-2|-|TRBV4-2|TRBD1
CASSQEGPEQGTYGYTF
TGTGCCAGCAGCCAAGAAGGTCCGGAACAGGGGACTTATGGCTACACCTTC